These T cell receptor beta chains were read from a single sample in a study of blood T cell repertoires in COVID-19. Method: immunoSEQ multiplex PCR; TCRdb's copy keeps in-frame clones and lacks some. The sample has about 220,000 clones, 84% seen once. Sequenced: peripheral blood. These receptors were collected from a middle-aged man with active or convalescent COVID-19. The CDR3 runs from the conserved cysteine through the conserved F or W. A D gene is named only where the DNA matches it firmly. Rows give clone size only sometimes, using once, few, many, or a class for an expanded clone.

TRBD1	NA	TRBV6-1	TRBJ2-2	TGTGCCAGCAGTGAACGGGGGTTCGGGACAGGGAAAACCGGGGAGCTGTTTTTT	CASSERGFGTGKTGELFF
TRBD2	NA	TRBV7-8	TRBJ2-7	TGTGCCAGCAGCCCTCCCGGGAGGGGATACGAGCAGTACTTC	CASSPPGRGYEQYF
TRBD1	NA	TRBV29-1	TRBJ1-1	TGCAGCGTTATGAGGGGGCAGGTCGACACTGAAGCTTTCTTT	CSVMRGQVDTEAFF
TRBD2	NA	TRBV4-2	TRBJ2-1	TGTGCCAGCAGCCCGCGCAGCGGGGGGTCCGATGAGCAGTTCTTC	CASSPRSGGSDEQFF
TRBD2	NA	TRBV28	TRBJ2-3	TGTGCCAGCAGTTTATGGGCTAGCGGGAGGGCCGGAGATACGCAGTATTTT	CASSLWASGRAGDTQYF
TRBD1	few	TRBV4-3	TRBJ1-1	TGCGCCAGCAGCCTCCGGACAGGGAGGTTGAACACTGAAGCTTTCTTT	CASSLRTGRLNTEAFF
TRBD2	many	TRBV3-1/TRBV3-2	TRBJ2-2	TGTGCCAGCAGCCGGGGGTTACTAGCGGCTAACACCGGGGAGCTGTTTTTT	CASSRGLLAANTGELFF
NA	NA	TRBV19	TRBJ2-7	TGTGCCAGTAGTATCCAGGGGAGCGCTAGTTACGAGCAGTACTTC	CASSIQGSASYEQYF
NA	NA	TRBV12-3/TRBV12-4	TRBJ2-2	TGTGCCAGCAGTTTAAGGAGTCACGGGGAGCTGTTTTTT	CASSLRSHGELFF
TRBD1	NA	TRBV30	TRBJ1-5	TGTGCCTGGGGGACAGCTACCTATCAGCCCCAGCATTTT	CAWGTATYQPQHF
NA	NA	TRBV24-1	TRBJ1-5	TGTGCCACCAGTGACCGTTATAGCAATCAGCCCCAGCATTTT	CATSDRYSNQPQHF
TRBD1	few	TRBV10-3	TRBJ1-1	TGTGCCATCAGAGACAGGGAAGGATCGAACACTGAAGCTTTCTTT	CAIRDREGSNTEAFF
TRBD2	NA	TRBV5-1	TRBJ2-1	TGCGCCAGCAGCTTAGGCAGCGGGGTATACAATGAGCAGTTCTTC	CASSLGSGVYNEQFF
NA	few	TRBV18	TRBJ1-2	TGTGCCAGCTCAGCAGGGTTCGACTATGGCTACACCTTC	CASSAGFDYGYTF
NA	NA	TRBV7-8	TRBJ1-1	TGTGCCAGCAGCTTATCGCAGGGTCGAGCTTTCTTT	CASSLSQGRAFF
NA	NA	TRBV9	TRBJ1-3	TGTGCCAGCAGCCTTATGGGGAGCACTGGAAACACCATATATTTT	CASSLMGSTGNTIYF
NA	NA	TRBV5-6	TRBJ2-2	TGTGCCAGCGGCCCGAGCGGAACGTCGAACACCGGGGAGCTGTTTTTT	CASGPSGTSNTGELFF
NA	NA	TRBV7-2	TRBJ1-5	TGTGCCAGCAGCTTCCAAAGCAATCAGCCCCAGCATTTT	CASSFQSNQPQHF
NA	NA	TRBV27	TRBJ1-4	TGTGCCAGCAGTTTAGTGGGGGCTCATGAAAAACTGTTTTTT	CASSLVGAHEKLFF
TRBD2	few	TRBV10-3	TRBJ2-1	TGTGCCATCAGTGAAACTCTCGGGAGCGGGGTCCATGAGCAGTTCTTC	CAISETLGSGVHEQFF
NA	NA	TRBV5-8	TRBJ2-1	TGTGCCAGCAGCTTGGGAGGAGTAGCCGGGGAGCAGTTCTTC	CASSLGGVAGEQFF
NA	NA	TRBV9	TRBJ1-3	TGTGCCAGCAGCGTAAGTCAGGGGCCGGGAAACACCATATATTTT	CASSVSQGPGNTIYF
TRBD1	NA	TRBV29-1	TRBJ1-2	TGCAGCGTATACCGACAGGGGGCCACTTCCTATGGCTACACCTTC	CSVYRQGATSYGYTF
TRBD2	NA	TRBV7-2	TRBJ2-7	TGTGCCAGCAGCTCGGGACTAGCGGGAACCGAGCAGTACTTC	CASSSGLAGTEQYF
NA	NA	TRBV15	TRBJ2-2	TGTGCCACCAGCAGAGATCTTGGCGGGGTGGTCACCGGGGAGCTGTTTTTT	CATSRDLGGVVTGELFF
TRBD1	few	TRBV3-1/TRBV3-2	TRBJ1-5	TGTGCCAGCAGCCGAGGGACAGGTTATCAGCCCCAGCATTTT	CASSRGTGYQPQHF
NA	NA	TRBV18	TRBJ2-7	TGTGCCAGCTCACCCCCGGGACTCGCTCTGAACGAGCAGTACTTC	CASSPPGLALNEQYF
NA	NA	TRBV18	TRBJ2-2	TGTGCCAGCTCACCACCGGCGGCTCAGGGTGCGAACACCGGGGAGCTGTTTTTT	CASSPPAAQGANTGELFF
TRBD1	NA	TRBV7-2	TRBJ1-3	TGTGCCAGCAGCTTCACAGGGGGCTTCGGAAACACCATATATTTT	CASSFTGGFGNTIYF
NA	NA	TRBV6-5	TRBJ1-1	TGTGCCAGCAGCGCATACGGACAGTTGGACGCTGAAGCTTTCTTT	CASSAYGQLDAEAFF
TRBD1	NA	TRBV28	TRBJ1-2	TGTGCCAGCACCCCCGGGACAGCTTATGGCTACACCTTC	CASTPGTAYGYTF
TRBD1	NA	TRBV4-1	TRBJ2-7	TGCGCCAGCAGCCAAGGAAGGGACGTAGGGGACAGAGCCTACGAGCAGTACTTC	CASSQGRDVGDRAYEQYF
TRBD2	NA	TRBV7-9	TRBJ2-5	TGTGCCAGCAGCTCTAGGACTAGCGGGATCGGAGAGACCCAGTACTTC	CASSSRTSGIGETQYF
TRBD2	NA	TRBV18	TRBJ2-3	TGTGCCAGCTCACCATTTAGCGGGATTCTCACAGATACGCAGTATTTT	CASSPFSGILTDTQYF
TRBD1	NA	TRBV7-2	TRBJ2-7	TGTGCCAGCAGCGCCCGGGACAGGTCTACCTACGAGCAGTACTTC	CASSARDRSTYEQYF
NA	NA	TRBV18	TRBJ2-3	TGTGCCAGCTCACACTCCGGGGCACGGGGGTCAGATACGCAGTATTTT	CASSHSGARGSDTQYF
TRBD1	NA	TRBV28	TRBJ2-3	TGTGCCAGCAGTTCCTGGACAGGGGAAGGCACAGATACGCAGTATTTT	CASSSWTGEGTDTQYF
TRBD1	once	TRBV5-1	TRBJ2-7	TGCGCCAGCAGCTTGGCGGGACAGGGGGCTTCCGAGCAGTACTTC	CASSLAGQGASEQYF
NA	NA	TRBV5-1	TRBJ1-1	TGCGCCAGCAGCGGCCGCAGGTTAGGGGCCCTCCCGAACACTGAAGCTTTCTTT	CASSGRRLGALPNTEAFF
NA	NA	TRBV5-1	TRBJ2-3	TGCGCCAGCAGCTTGGCGGCTGCGGGAAGCACAGATACGCAGTATTTT	CASSLAAAGSTDTQYF
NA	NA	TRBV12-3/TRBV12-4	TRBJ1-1	TGTGCCAGCAGTCCCGACAGTTTAACTGAAGCTTTCTTT	CASSPDSLTEAFF
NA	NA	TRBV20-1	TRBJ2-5	TGCAGTGCTAGTGACTTCCAAGAGACCCAGTACTTC	CSASDFQETQYF
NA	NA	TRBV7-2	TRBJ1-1	TGTGCCAGCAGTTCACAGGGTAATACTGAAGCTTTCTTT	CASSSQGNTEAFF
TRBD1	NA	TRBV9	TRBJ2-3	TGTGCCAGCAGCGTAAAGGGACAGGTCCCCACAGATACGCAGTATTTT	CASSVKGQVPTDTQYF
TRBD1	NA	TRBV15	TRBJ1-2	TGTGCCACCAGCAGGGATGGACAGGGGTGGGATGGCTACACCTTC	CATSRDGQGWDGYTF
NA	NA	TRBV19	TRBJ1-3	TGTGCCAGTAGTTCACTCCCTGGACAAAGGGGAAACACCATATATTTT	CASSSLPGQRGNTIYF
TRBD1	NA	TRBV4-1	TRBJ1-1	TGCGCCAGCAGCTCGGGGGACAGGGTGAACACTGAAGCTTTCTTT	CASSSGDRVNTEAFF
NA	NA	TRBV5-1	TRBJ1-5	TGCGCCAGCAGCTGGGGCGGCAATCAGCCCCAGCATTTT	CASSWGGNQPQHF
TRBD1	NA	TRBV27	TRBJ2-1	TGTGCCAGCAGTCCGACAGGGTTGGGCAATGAGCAGTTCTTC	CASSPTGLGNEQFF
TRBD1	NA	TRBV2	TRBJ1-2	TGTGCCAGGGGGGACAGGGGAAACTATGGCTACACCTTC	CARGDRGNYGYTF
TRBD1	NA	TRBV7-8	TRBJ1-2	TGTGCCAGCAGCTTAGGACAGGGACAAGGCTACACCTTC	CASSLGQGQGYTF
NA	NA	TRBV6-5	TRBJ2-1	TGTGCCAGCAGTTACGGACAGAGCTCCTACAATGAGCAGTTCTTC	CASSYGQSSYNEQFF
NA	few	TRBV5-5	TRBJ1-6	TGTGCCAGCAGCTTGGGAGCCCGGAGGCGCTACGGGGATTCACCCCTCCACTTT	CASSLGARRRYGDSPLHF
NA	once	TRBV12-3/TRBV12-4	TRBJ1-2	TGTGCCAGCCGTTCCGGGTTAGAAGGCTACACCTTC	CASRSGLEGYTF
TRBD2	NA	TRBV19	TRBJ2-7	TGTGCCAGTAGTATATCGGGGACTAGCTACTACGAGCAGTACTTC	CASSISGTSYYEQYF
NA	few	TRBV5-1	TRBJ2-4	TGCGCCAGCAGCAGGGGGTCGGCCAAAAACATTCAGTACTTC	CASSRGSAKNIQYF
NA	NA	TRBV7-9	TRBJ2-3	TGTGCCAGCAGGTCGACATCTATTACGCAGTATTTT	CASRSTSITQYF